This TCR beta chain was found in a study of T cell responses to AZD1222 COVID-19 vaccine. Study conclusions and caveats: AZD1222 recipients seropositive at baseline numbered only 6 or 7. There were repertoire samples only from the period after the peak T cell response. Nearly half of spike-specific TCRs reportedly target variant regions that are unmutated in the B.1.351 and B.1.1.7 variants.

Notes on this clone: The antigen is undetermined.

Germline lookup yields CDR1 KGHSH and CDR2 LQKENI. CDR3 length: 15 amino acids. With V trimmed by 6 bases and J by 0 bases, 6 bases remained unmatched. The protocol was immunoSEQ multiplex PCR, while the TCRdb copy is restricted to in-frame clones and leaves out a portion. The table shows around 160,000 clones, with about 93% occurring only once. The chain links TRBV18 to TRBJ2-3; 7 bases match TRBD1. The sequence was collected from an adult in good health. The starting material was peripheral blood, obtained on day 0 of AZD1222 vaccination. CDR3 protein: CASSADRLSTDTQYF. The CDR3 bases are TGTGCCAGCTCTGCGGACAGGCTTAGCACAGATACGCAGTATTTT. The full variable domain, with the rest looked up from reference TRBV18 and TRBJ2-3, is NAGVMQNPRHLVRRRGQEARLRCSPMKGHSHVYWYRQLPEEGLKFMVYLQKENIIDESGMPKERFSAEFPKEGPSILRIQQVVRGDSAAYFCASSADRLSTDTQYFGPGTRLTVL.